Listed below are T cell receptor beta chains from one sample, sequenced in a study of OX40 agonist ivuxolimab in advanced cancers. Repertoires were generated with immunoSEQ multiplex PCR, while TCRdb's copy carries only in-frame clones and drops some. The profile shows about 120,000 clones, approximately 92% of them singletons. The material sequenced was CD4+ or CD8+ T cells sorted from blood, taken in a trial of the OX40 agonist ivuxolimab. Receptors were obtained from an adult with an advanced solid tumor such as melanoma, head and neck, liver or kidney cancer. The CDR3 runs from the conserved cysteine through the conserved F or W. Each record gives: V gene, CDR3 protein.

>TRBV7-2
CASTRAGSVGAFF
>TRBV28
CASSLNPSPLHF
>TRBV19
CASSSQPNTGELFF
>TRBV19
CASSLQVTYGYTF
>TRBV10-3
CAIRRRDSLYNEQFF
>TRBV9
CASSVASSASFGNTIYF
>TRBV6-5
CASNSFLNTEAFF
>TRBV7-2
CASSPYLTGGREKLFF
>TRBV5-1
CASSLGGTQGHTIYF
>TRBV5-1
CASSGSSYEQYF
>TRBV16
CASRPGTGKNIQYF
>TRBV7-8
CASSRISGANVLTF
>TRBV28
CASSGGYSSGNTIYF
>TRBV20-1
CSAARGEKLFF
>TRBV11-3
CASSLEATGVGNEQFF
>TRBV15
CATSVPTGLHSLNTEAFF
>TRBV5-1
CASSFLPPPQGIGNTIYF
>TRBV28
CASSEATGRSPQHF
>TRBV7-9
CASTGTSGVLTDTQYF
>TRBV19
CASSQAASSYEQYF
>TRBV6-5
CASTRTGISGNTIYF
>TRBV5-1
CASSLQGQGTDTQYF
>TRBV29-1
CSVDASGGSYTDTQYF
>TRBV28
CASSLGGGDGYTF
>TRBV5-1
CASSLGGSSTEAFF
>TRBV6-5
CASSSGQGSYEQYF
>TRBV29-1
CSSKEGNTEAFF
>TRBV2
CASGRLEKLFF
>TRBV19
CASSIAFRTSGTLSGANVLTF
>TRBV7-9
CASSFGSNTEAFF
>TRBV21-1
CASSNPWTAFKVPQHF
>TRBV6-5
CASSYEGLNSPLHF
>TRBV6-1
CASSGHGTSGGTPYEQYF
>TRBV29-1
CSVLPETGVGPQHF
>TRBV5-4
CASSSGQIRSGNTIYF
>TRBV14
CASSQAHPNTDTQYF
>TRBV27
CASTPLQGGKLYGYTF
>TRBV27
CASSLSGGVEYNSPLHF
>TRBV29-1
CSFGTGEMYEQYF